The 26 T cell receptor beta chains in this list originate from one sample, sequenced in a study of human T cells and chemical hapten exposure. Time point given: pre-sensitization, week 0. Treatment here: therapeutic diphenylcyclopropenone sensitization with weekly scalp DPC. TCRdb called the RACE reads again in MiXCR, with one record for every CDR3 protein. Of tens of thousands of distinct CDR3 sequences listed, 12% to 15% are singletons. The sequencing used whole blood, collected in connection with sensitization to the hapten diphenylcyclopropenone (DPC). The receptors were gathered from a woman in her forties or fifties with alopecia areata. Some clones in this sample may be carry-over from other donors' samples.

V and J are TRBV3-1 and TRBJ2-3, with D hard to call. This CDR3 comprises 13 residues. Trimming left V 2 bases short and J 2 bases short, with 5 bases between. Germline CDR1 is LGHDT and CDR2 is YNNKEL (reference sequence). In DNA form, the CDR3 reads TGTGCCAGCAGCCAACCTTTCACAGATACGCAGTATTTT. This translates into CASSQPFTDTQYF.

This clonotype was detected a few times. The V and J genes are TRBV7-9 and TRBJ2-3; perhaps D is TRBD1 or TRBD2 (5 bases each). V shed 1 base and J shed 4 bases, with 15 bases lying between them. This CDR3 is 16 amino acids long. CDR1 is SEHNR and CDR2 is FQNEAQ in the germline V gene (reference sequence). The CDR3 sequence is CASSLVWDLTSDTQYF. In DNA form, the CDR3 reads TGTGCCAGCAGCTTAGTTTGGGACCTCACATCAGATACGCAGTATTTT.

The rearrangement uses TRBV11-2 and TRBJ2-3, with D perhaps matching TRBD1 or TRBD2 (5 bases each). V was cut by 5 bases and J by 4 bases, with 13 bases left in between. This CDR3 comprises 14 residues. Germline values: CDR1 SGHAT, CDR2 FQNNGV. Here the CDR3 DNA reads TGTGCCAGCAGCGTCACCCAGGGAGCAGATACGCAGTATTTT. This translates into CASSVTQGADTQYF.

This clonotype has a handful of counts. The rearrangement links TRBV7-8 to TRBJ2-3, with a tentative D call TRBD1 (5 bases). The V and J ends lost 4 bases and 2 bases respectively, with 22 bases between them. Per germline, CDR1 SGHVS and CDR2 FQNEAQ. This CDR3 comprises 18 residues. This CDR3 reads CASSSRQNKLTNTDTQYF. In DNA form, the CDR3 reads TGTGCCAGCAGCTCCCGACAGAACAAACTCACAAACACAGATACGCAGTATTTT.

This sequence joins TRBV28 and TRBJ1-5; D is uncertain. CDR1 is MDHEN and CDR2 is SYDVKM in the germline V gene. CDR3 length: 17 amino acids. Trimming took 5 bases from V and 2 from J, leaving 19 bases between them. CDR3 coding DNA: TGTGCCAGCAGTCTGGGTCAACTGGGCGCGGGCAATCAGCCCCAGCATTTT. Amino acid sequence: CASSLGQLGAGNQPQHF.

This clonotype showed up just a few times. This rearrangement joins TRBV6-2 or TRBV6-3 to TRBJ1-5; 8 nucleotides line up with TRBD1. Germline trimming cut 10 bases from V and 4 bases from J; bases unmatched to any gene: 12. Germline V gene sequence: CDR1 MNHEY, CDR2 SVGEGT. The CDR3 sequence is 15 residues long. The CDR3 loop is CATYAGTGNNQPQHF. CDR3 in DNA: TGTGCCACTTATGCCGGGACAGGAAATAATCAGCCCCAGCATTTT.

This clonotype was counted many times. V is TRBV3-1 and J is TRBJ2-7; 11 bases are shared with TRBD2. The CDR3 spans 14 residues. CDR1 is LGHDT, CDR2 YNNKEL, per germline (reference sequence). V lost 4 bases to trimming and J lost 4 bases; unmatched junction nucleotides: 3. CDR3 nucleotide sequence: TGTGCCAGCAGCCCCGGGACTAGCGGTTACGAGCAGTACTTC. This translates into CASSPGTSGYEQYF.

This clonotype appeared a single time. V is TRBV23-1 and J is TRBJ2-7, with unresolved D. TRBV23-1 is filed as an ORF, its function uncertain. V lost 0 bases and J 5 bases, leaving 14 bases between the germline ends. The CDR3 runs to 15 residues. CDR3 loop: CASSQSKLPTHEQYF. DNA for the CDR3: TGCGCCAGCAGTCAATCGAAACTGCCCACCCACGAGCAGTACTTC.

This clonotype has more than one count but fewer than ten. The V call is TRBV7-2, the J call TRBJ2-7, with a tentative D call TRBD2 (5 bases). CDR1 is SGHTA, CDR2 FQGNSA, per germline. The CDR3 is 15 residues long. V lost 0 bases, J lost 4 bases, and 13 bases lay in between. CDR3 loop: CASSLAAGITYEQYF. The CDR3 region has the DNA TGTGCCAGCAGCTTAGCAGCCGGGATTACATACGAGCAGTACTTC.

The rearrangement links TRBV6-5 to TRBJ2-3, with 7 bases identical to TRBD2. Trimming removed 5 bases from V and 5 bases from J; junction bases left unmatched: 13. CDR1 is MNHEY, CDR2 SVGAGI, per germline. The CDR3 contains 16 residues. The CDR3 loop reads CASSPGHGGKVDTQYF. CDR3 nucleotides: TGTGCCAGCAGTCCCGGCCACGGGGGGAAAGTAGATACGCAGTATTTT.

A single count supports this clonotype. The rearrangement uses TRBV24-1 and TRBJ1-1; the D gene is possibly TRBD1 (6 bases). Germline loops: CDR1 KGHDR, CDR2 SFDVKD. Between the trimmed V and J ends, which lost 4 bases and 4 bases, there was a span of 15 bases. The CDR3 extends over 15 amino acids. CDR3 amino acids: CATSDLRGQSTEAFF. CDR3 in DNA: TGTGCCACCAGTGACTTGCGGGGGCAGAGCACTGAAGCTTTCTTT.

This clonotype was observed a few times. The chain employs TRBV12-3 or TRBV12-4 and TRBJ1-6; D perhaps matches TRBD1 (6 bases). The CDR3 runs to 12 residues. The germline V and J ends were trimmed by 6 bases and 11 bases, with 11 bases remaining between them. The CDR3 sequence is CASREQGAPLHF. The DNA for the CDR3 is TGTGCCAGCAGGGAACAGGGAGCACCCCTCCACTTT.

The rearrangement links TRBV29-1 to TRBJ1-1; D is unclear. CDR1 is SQVTM and CDR2 is ANQGSEA in the germline V gene. V was clipped by 7 bases and J by 8 bases, with 14 bases between them. This CDR3 contains 11 residues. CDR3 protein: CSDLPNREAFF. CDR3 DNA: TGCAGCGACCTCCCAAACCGGGAAGCTTTCTTT.

The V and J genes are TRBV29-1 and TRBJ2-3; D remains ambiguous. Between the trimmed V and J ends, which lost 4 bases and 3 bases, there was a span of 5 bases. Per the germline V gene, CDR1 is SQVTM and CDR2 is ANQGSEA. The CDR3 covers 11 residues. CDR3: CSVVGTDTQYF. CDR3 bases: TGCAGCGTTGTCGGGACAGATACGCAGTATTTT.

This clonotype was seen a handful of times. This chain uses TRBV11-2 with TRBJ2-5; perhaps TRBD2 as D (6 bases). The CDR3 has 15 amino acids. Germline V gene lookup returns CDR1 SGHAT and CDR2 FQNNGV. The V gene lost 0 bases and the J gene lost 4 bases, with 12 bases spanning the gap. The CDR3 here is CASSLDLGSGETQYF. Written as DNA, the CDR3 is TGTGCCAGCAGCTTAGATTTGGGTAGCGGAGAGACCCAGTACTTC.

The chain uses TRBV18 and TRBJ2-2; D remains ambiguous. The V gene lost 3 bases and the J gene lost 2 bases, with 7 bases spanning the gap. The CDR3 extends over 14 amino acids. CDR1 and CDR2 from the germline V gene are KGHSH and LQKENI. In DNA, the CDR3 is TGTGCCAGCTCACCTTCCCACAACACCGGGGAGCTGTTTTTT. It specifies CASSPSHNTGELFF.

The CDR3 DNA reads TGTGCCAGCAGAGAGTCCGGGACAGGCTACAATGAGCAGTTCTTC. Protein sequence: CASRESGTGYNEQFF. The chain carries TRBV12-3 or TRBV12-4 and TRBJ2-1, with 8 bases aligning to TRBD1. The length of the CDR3 is 15 residues. Trimming took 6 bases from V and 3 from J; bases not matched to a gene: 7.

The sample holds a few counts of this clonotype. V usage is TRBV18 and J usage is TRBJ1-5; D is ambiguous. The CDR3 has 15 amino acids. From germline, CDR1 is KGHSH and CDR2 LQKENI. The ends were cut back, 4 bases at V and 5 bases at J, with 15 bases in the middle. The CDR3 sequence is CASSLGVGSHQPQHF. As DNA, the CDR3 is TGTGCCAGCTCACTCGGCGTGGGATCGCATCAGCCCCAGCATTTT. The complete variable domain, with remaining parts taken from reference TRBV18 and TRBJ1-5, reads NAGVMQNPRHLVRRRGQEARLRCSPMKGHSHVYWYRQLPEEGLKFMVYLQKENIIDESGMPKERFSAEFPKEGPSILRIQQVVRGDSAAYFCASSLGVGSHQPQHFGDGTRLSIL.

In its sample, this clonotype was seen many times. The chain recombines TRBV6-1 with TRBJ2-2, with D unresolved. CDR1 and CDR2 (germline): MNHNS, SASEGT. V lost 5 bases and J 3 bases, leaving 7 bases between the germline ends. The CDR3 extends over 13 amino acids. CDR3 in DNA: TGTGCCAGCAGTCCGGTGGACACCGGGGAGCTGTTTTTT. Translation gives CASSPVDTGELFF.

This clonotype has a handful of counts. The chain recombines TRBV11-2 with TRBJ1-1, with a weak D call TRBD1 (6 bases). Germline V gene data show CDR1 as SGHAT and CDR2 as FQNNGV. CDR3 length: 13 amino acids. The V gene lost 5 bases and the J gene lost 4 bases, with 11 bases spanning the gap. The CDR3 DNA reads as TGTGCCAGCAGCCAGGGGTTCAGCACTGAAGCTTTCTTT. The encoded protein is CASSQGFSTEAFF. Combining the CDR3 with reference TRBV11-2 and TRBJ1-1 gives the whole variable domain EAGVAQSPRYKIIEKRQSVAFWCNPISGHATLYWYQQILGQGPKLLIQFQNNGVVDDSQLPKDRFSAERLKGVDSTLKIQPAKLEDSAVYLCASSQGFSTEAFFGQGTRLTVV.

In its sample, this clonotype was seen a few times. The V and J genes are TRBV11-2 and TRBJ2-1, with D maybe TRBD2 (5 bases). V dropped 0 bases and J dropped 8 bases, with 14 bases sitting between them. This CDR3 has 15 residues. Germline V gene lookup returns CDR1 SGHAT and CDR2 FQNNGV. The CDR3, as DNA: TGTGCCAGCAGCTTAGAAATGGGAGCAGGAGATGAGCAGTTCTTC. This gives the protein CASSLEMGAGDEQFF.

V usage is TRBV29-1 and J usage is TRBJ1-1; D is perhaps TRBD1 (5 bases). CDR1 and CDR2 (germline): SQVTM, ANQGSEA. The V end lost 6 bases, the J end lost 3 bases, and 14 bases lay between the germline ends. The CDR3 contains 13 residues. CDR3 in DNA: TGCAGCGTAATCAACCGGGGGTACACTGAAGCTTTCTTT. This codes for CSVINRGYTEAFF.

The chain combines TRBV20-1 with TRBJ2-1, with D tentatively TRBD2 (5 bases). The V gene's germline CDR1 is DFQATT and CDR2 SNEGSKA (reference sequence). Trimming took off 6 bases at V and 9 bases at J, with 21 bases between the two ends. There are 14 residues in the CDR3. The CDR3 DNA is TGCAGTGCCCGCGGAGGAGGACCCTCAGGTGAGCAGTTCTTC. Amino acids: CSARGGGPSGEQFF.

This chain connects TRBV6-2 or TRBV6-3 to TRBJ1-5; D unclear. This CDR3 comprises 14 residues. V was shortened by 6 bases and J by 3 bases, with 12 bases between the two germline ends. In germline, CDR1 is MNHEY, CDR2 SVGEGT. CDR3 amino acids: CASSTEVINQPQHF. The CDR3 DNA reads as TGTGCCAGCAGCACCGAGGTCATCAATCAGCCCCAGCATTTT.

This clonotype showed up just a few times. The chain carries TRBV12-3 or TRBV12-4 and TRBJ1-5; D remains unclear. V gave up 3 bases and J gave up 6 bases, with 6 bases separating them. CDR3 length equals 12 residues. CDR3 nucleotide sequence: TGTGCCAGCAGTTTCTCCTCTCAGCCCCAGCATTTT. Translation: CASSFSSQPQHF.

This clonotype was recorded many times. The chain couples TRBV9 to TRBJ2-1; D perhaps matches TRBD1 (5 bases). V lost 0 bases and J lost 0, with 10 bases in between. Germline CDR1 SGDLS, CDR2 YYNGEE. The length of the CDR3 is 16 residues. CDR3 sequence reads: CASSVGGSSSYNEQFF. Here the CDR3 DNA reads TGTGCCAGCAGCGTAGGGGGCAGCAGCTCCTACAATGAGCAGTTCTTC.